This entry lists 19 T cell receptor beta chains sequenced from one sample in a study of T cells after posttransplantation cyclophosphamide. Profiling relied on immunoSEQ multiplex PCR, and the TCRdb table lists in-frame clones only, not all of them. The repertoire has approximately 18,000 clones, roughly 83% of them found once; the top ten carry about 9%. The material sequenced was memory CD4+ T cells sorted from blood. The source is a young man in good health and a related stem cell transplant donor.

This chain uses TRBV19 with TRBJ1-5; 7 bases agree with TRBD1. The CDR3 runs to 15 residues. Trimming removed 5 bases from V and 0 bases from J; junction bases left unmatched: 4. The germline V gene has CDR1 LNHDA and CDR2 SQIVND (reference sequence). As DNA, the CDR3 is TGTGCCAGTAGTCCAGGGACAGTTAGCAATCAGCCCCAGCATTTT. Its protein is CASSPGTVSNQPQHF. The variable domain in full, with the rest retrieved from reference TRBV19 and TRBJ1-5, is DGGITQSPKYLFRKEGQNVTLSCEQNLNHDAMYWYRQDPGQGLRLIYYSQIVNDFQKGDIAEGYSVSREKKESFPLTVTSAQKNPTAFYLCASSPGTVSNQPQHFGDGTRLSIL.

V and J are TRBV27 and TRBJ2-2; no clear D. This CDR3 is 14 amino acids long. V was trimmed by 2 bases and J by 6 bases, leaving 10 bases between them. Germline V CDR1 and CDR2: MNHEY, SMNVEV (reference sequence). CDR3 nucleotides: TGTGCCAGCAGTTTACAGGAAAGGTCCGGGGAGCTGTTTTTT. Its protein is CASSLQERSGELFF.

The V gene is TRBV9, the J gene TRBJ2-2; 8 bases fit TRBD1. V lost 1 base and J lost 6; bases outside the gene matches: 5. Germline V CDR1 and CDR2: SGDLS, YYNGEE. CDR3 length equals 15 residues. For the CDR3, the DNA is TGTGCCAGCAGCGTACACTCAGGGGGCTCCGGGGAGCTGTTTTTT. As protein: CASSVHSGGSGELFF.

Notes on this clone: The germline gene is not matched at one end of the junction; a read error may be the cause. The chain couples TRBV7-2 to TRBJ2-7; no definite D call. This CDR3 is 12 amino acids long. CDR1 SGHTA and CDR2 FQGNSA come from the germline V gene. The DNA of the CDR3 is TGTGCCAGCAGCTTAGCGAATTACGAGCGGTACTTC. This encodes CASSLANYERYF.

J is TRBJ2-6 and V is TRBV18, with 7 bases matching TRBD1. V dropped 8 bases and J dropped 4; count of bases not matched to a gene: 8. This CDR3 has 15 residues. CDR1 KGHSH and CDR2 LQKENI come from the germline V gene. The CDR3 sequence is CASKTTGSGANVLTF. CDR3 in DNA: TGTGCCAGCAAAACGACAGGGTCCGGGGCCAACGTCCTGACTTTC.

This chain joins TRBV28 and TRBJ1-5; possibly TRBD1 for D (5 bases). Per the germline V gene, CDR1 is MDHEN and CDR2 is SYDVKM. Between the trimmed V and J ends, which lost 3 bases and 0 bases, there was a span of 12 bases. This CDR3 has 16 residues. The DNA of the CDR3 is TGTGCCAGCAGTTTCTCGGGGCGGGATAGCAATCAGCCCCAGCATTTT. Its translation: CASSFSGRDSNQPQHF. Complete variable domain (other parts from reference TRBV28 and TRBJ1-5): DVKVTQSSRYLVKRTGEKVFLECVQDMDHENMFWYRQDPGLGLRLIYFSYDVKMKEKGDIPEGYSVSREKKERFSLILESASTNQTSMYLCASSFSGRDSNQPQHFGDGTRLSIL.

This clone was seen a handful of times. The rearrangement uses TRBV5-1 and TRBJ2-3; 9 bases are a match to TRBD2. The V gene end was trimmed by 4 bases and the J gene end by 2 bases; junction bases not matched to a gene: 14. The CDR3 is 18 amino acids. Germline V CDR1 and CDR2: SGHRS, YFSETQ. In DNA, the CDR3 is TGCGCCAGCAGCACAGCCCGAGGGGTAGCGGGGGTCACAGATACGCAGTATTTT. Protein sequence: CASSTARGVAGVTDTQYF.

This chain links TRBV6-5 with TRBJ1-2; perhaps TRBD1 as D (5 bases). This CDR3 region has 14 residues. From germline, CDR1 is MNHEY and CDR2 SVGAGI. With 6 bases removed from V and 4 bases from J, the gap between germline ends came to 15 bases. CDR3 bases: TGTGCCAGCAGGGTAAGGACGGACACCTATGGCTACACCTTC. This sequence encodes CASRVRTDTYGYTF.

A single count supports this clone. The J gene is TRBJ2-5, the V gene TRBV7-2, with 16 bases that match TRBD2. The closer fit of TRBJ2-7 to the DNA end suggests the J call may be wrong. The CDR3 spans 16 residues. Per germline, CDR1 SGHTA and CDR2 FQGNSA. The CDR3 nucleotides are TGTGCCAGCAGCGGCCCGGGACTAGCGGGGGGGCTCGAGCAGTACTTC. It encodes CASSGPGLAGGLEQYF.

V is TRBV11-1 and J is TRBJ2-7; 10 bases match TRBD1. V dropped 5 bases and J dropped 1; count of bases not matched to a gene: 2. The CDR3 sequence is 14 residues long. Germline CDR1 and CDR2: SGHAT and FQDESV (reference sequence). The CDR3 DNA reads TGTGCCAGCAGCCGGGACAGGGGTTCCTACGAGCAGTACTTC. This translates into CASSRDRGSYEQYF. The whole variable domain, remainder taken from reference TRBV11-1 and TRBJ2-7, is EAEVAQSPRYKITEKSQAVAFWCDPISGHATLYWYRQILGQGPELLVQFQDESVVDDSQLPKDRFSAERLKGVDSTLKIQPAELGDSAMYLCASSRDRGSYEQYFGPGTRLTVT.

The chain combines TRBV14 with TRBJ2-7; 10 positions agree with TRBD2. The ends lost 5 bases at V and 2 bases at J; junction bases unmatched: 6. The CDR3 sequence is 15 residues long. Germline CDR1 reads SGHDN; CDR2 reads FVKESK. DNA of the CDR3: TGTGCCAGCAGCTCCCTAGCGGGGGCCACCTACGAGCAGTACTTC. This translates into CASSSLAGATYEQYF.

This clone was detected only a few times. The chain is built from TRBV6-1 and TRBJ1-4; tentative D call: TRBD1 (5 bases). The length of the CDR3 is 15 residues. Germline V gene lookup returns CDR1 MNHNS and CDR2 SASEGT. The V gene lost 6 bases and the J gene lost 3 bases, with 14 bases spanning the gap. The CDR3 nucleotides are TGTGCCAGCAGAACCCTAGGGGCAGCTAATGAAAAACTGTTTTTT. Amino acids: CASRTLGAANEKLFF.

CDR3 DNA: TGTGCCAGCAGTGAAACGTCAGGGTCCTACGAGCAGTACTTC. Protein: CASSETSGSYEQYF. The gene calls are TRBV6-1 and TRBJ2-5; a weak D match, TRBD1 (5 bases). The end of the DNA fits TRBJ2-7 better, so the J call may be wrong. Germline V lookup: CDR1 MNHNS, CDR2 SASEGT. This CDR3 contains 14 residues.

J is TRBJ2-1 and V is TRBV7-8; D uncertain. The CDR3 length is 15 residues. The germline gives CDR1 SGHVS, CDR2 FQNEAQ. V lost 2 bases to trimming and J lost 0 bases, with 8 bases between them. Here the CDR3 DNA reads TGTGCCAGCAGCTTAATCGGCGGCTCCTACAATGAGCAGTTCTTC. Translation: CASSLIGGSYNEQFF.

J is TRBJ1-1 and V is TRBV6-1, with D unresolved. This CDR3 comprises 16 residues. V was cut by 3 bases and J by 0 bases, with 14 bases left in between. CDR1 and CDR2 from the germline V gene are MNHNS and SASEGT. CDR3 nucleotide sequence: TGTGCCAGCAGTGAGTTGGAGGGCAGCCTGAACACTGAAGCTTTCTTT. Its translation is CASSELEGSLNTEAFF.

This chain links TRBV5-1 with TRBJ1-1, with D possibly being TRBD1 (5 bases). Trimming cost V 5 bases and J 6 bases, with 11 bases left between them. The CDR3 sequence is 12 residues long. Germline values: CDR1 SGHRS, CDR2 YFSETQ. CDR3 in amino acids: CASRADTAEAFF. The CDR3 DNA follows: TGCGCCAGCAGGGCGGACACGGCTGAAGCTTTCTTT.

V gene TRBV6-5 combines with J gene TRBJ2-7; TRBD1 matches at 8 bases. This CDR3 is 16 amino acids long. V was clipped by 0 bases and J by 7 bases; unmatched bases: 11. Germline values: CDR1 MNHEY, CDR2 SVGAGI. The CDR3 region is CASSYSTGQAVEEQYF. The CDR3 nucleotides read TGTGCCAGCAGTTACTCGACGGGACAGGCTGTGGAGGAGCAGTACTTC.

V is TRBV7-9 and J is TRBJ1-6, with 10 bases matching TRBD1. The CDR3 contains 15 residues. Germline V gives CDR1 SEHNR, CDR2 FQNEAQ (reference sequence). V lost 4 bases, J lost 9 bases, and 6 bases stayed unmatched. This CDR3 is CASSSAGQGGSPLHF. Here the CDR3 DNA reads TGTGCCAGCAGCTCGGCAGGACAGGGGGGTTCACCCCTCCACTTT.

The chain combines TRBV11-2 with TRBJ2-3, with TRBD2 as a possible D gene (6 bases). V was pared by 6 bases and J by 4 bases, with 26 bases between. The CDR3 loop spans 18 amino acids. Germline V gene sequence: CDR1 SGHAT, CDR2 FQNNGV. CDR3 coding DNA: TGTGCCAGCAGTGGGTCGGGGGTTACACTAAAAAAGGCAGATACGCAGTATTTT. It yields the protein CASSGSGVTLKKADTQYF.